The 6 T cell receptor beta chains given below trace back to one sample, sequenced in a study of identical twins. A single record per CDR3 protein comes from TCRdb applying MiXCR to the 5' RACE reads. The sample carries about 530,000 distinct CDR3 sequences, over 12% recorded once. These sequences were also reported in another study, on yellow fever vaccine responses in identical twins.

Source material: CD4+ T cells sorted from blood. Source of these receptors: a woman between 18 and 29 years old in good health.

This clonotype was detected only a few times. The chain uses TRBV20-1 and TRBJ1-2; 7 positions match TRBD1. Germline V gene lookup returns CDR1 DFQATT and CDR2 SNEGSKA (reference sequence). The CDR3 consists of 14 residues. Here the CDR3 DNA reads TGCAATGCCGAAGGACAGGTTGGAAGCTATGGCTACACCTTC. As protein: CNAEGQVGSYGYTF.

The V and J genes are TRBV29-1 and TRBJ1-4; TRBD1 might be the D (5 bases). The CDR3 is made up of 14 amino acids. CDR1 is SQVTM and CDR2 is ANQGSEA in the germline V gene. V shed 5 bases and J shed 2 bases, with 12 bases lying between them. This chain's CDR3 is CSVIPGPTNEKLFF. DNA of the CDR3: TGCAGCGTTATCCCGGGACCCACTAATGAAAAACTGTTTTTT.

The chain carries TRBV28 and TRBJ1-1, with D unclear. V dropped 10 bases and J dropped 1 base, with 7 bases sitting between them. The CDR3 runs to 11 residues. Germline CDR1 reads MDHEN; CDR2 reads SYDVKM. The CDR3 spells CATQGNTEAFF. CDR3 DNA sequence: TGTGCCACCCAAGGGAACACTGAAGCTTTCTTT. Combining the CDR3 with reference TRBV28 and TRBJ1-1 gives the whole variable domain DVKVTQSSRYLVKRTGEKVFLECVQDMDHENMFWYRQDPGLGLRLIYFSYDVKMKEKGDIPEGYSVSREKKERFSLILESASTNQTSMYLCATQGNTEAFFGQGTRLTVV.

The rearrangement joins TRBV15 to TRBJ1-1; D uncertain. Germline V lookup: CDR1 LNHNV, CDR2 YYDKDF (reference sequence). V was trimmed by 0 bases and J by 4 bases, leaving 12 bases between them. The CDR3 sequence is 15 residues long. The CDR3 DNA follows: TGTGCCACCAGCAGAGAAGTTGGGATTCCCACTGAAGCTTTCTTT. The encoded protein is CATSREVGIPTEAFF.

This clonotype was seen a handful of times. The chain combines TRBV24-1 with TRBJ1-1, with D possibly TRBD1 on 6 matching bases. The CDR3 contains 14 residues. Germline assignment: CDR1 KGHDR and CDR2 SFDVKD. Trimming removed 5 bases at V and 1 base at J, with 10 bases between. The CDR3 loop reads CATSGGQPNTEAFF. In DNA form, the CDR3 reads TGTGCCACCAGTGGAGGACAGCCGAACACTGAAGCTTTCTTT.

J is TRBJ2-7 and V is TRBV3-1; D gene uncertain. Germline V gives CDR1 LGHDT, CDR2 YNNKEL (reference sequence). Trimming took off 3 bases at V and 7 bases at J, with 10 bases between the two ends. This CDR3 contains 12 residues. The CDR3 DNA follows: TGTGCCAGCAGCCACGCAAGCTTGGAGCAGTACTTC. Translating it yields CASSHASLEQYF.